This is a list of T cell receptor beta chains from one sample in a study of blood T cell repertoires in COVID-19. Profiled with immunoSEQ multiplex PCR; TCRdb holds only in-frame clones, not every one. The data contain approximately 410,000 clones, 75% to 90% of them singletons. Sequenced: peripheral blood. Every receptor here comes from a woman in her 30s with active or convalescent COVID-19. Both conserved end residues are part of each CDR3. The D gene is left open where the match is weak. For some rows the clone size is stated as once, few or many, or as a class when expanded; others skip it.

d_gene,v_gene,j_gene,abundance,len,CDR3aa,CDR3nt
TRBD1,TRBV7-9,TRBJ1-1,.,13,CASSLTNGQGAFF,TGTGCCAGCAGCTTGACTAACGGACAGGGAGCTTTCTTT
TRBD1,TRBV27,TRBJ2-1,.,16,CASSYFADRRRNEQFF,TGTGCCAGCAGTTATTTCGCGGACAGGCGGCGTAATGAGCAGTTCTTC
.,TRBV30,TRBJ1-5,.,19,CAWSVRGKTSMYSNQPQHF,TGTGCCTGGAGTGTCAGGGGCAAGACATCCATGTATAGCAATCAGCCCCAGCATTTT
.,TRBV19,TRBJ1-5,.,16,CASSMQGPPANQPQHF,TGTGCCAGTAGTATGCAGGGGCCACCTGCCAATCAGCCCCAGCATTTT
TRBD1,TRBV18,TRBJ2-5,.,16,CASSPLGTGPWETQYF,TGTGCCAGCTCACCGCTCGGGACAGGCCCGTGGGAGACCCAGTACTTC
.,TRBV10-3,TRBJ2-2,.,14,CAISESEAAGELFF,TGTGCCATCAGTGAGTCTGAGGCGGCCGGGGAGCTGTTTTTT
TRBD1,TRBV28,TRBJ2-5,few,14,CASSQTGGWETQYF,TGTGCCAGCAGTCAAACAGGGGGCTGGGAGACCCAGTACTTC
TRBD1,TRBV6-6,TRBJ1-2,.,12,CASSSPGGDYTF,TGTGCCAGCAGTTCCCCAGGGGGCGACTACACCTTC
.,TRBV14,TRBJ1-4,.,15,CASSAGVPTNEKLFF,TGTGCCAGCAGCGCCGGGGTTCCAACTAATGAAAAACTGTTTTTT
TRBD1,TRBV19,TRBJ1-1,few,14,CASSTGTGYTEAFF,TGTGCCAGTAGCACCGGGACAGGGTACACTGAAGCTTTCTTT
.,TRBV5-6,TRBJ2-5,.,14,CASSTGGAGETQYF,TGTGCCAGCAGCACCGGCGGGGCTGGGGAGACCCAGTACTTC
.,TRBV10-1,TRBJ2-1,.,14,CASSESELYNEQFF,TGCGCCAGCAGTGAGAGCGAGCTTTACAATGAGCAGTTCTTC
.,TRBV19,TRBJ1-3,.,15,CASSRGHRSGNTIYF,TGTGCCAGTAGTAGGGGACACCGCTCTGGAAACACCATATATTTT
TRBD1,TRBV27,TRBJ1-2,.,14,CASSPGTGYSHNTF,TGTGCCAGCAGTCCCGGGACAGGGTATTCTCACAACACCTTC
.,TRBV5-1,TRBJ2-7,.,12,CASSPGDSEQYF,TGCGCCAGCAGCCCCGGAGACTCCGAGCAGTACTTC
.,TRBV29-1,TRBJ1-1,few,10,CSVADTEAFF,TGCAGCGTTGCCGACACTGAAGCTTTCTTT
TRBD1,TRBV7-9,TRBJ1-6,.,14,CASSPGQGNSPLHF,TGTGCCAGCAGCCCTGGACAGGGGAATTCACCCCTCCACTTT
TRBD1,TRBV5-1,TRBJ1-1,.,15,CASRGVGTGSTEAFF,TGCGCCAGCAGGGGGGTCGGGACAGGGAGTACTGAAGCTTTCTTT
TRBD1,TRBV6-5,TRBJ1-5,once,15,CASGATGGADQPQHF,TGTGCCAGCGGGGCTACAGGGGGCGCGGATCAGCCCCAGCATTTT
TRBD1,TRBV6-1,TRBJ1-1,.,15,CASSDGQGLNTEAFF,TGTGCCAGCAGTGACGGACAGGGGTTGAACACTGAAGCTTTCTTT
.,TRBV10-1,TRBJ2-5,.,13,CASSESLKGPQYF,TGCGCCAGCAGTGAGTCGCTAAAGGGGCCCCAGTACTTC
.,TRBV10-1,TRBJ2-7,.,14,CASSGEDGIYEQYF,TGCGCCAGCAGTGGGGAGGACGGGATCTACGAGCAGTACTTC
TRBD2,TRBV29-1,TRBJ2-2,.,13,CSVVAGDTGELFF,TGCAGCGTAGTAGCGGGAGACACCGGGGAGCTGTTTTTT
.,TRBV27,TRBJ1-6,.,14,CASSPHWENSPLHF,TGTGCCAGCAGTCCCCATTGGGAGAATTCACCCCTCCACTTT
TRBD1,TRBV7-9,TRBJ2-3,.,14,CASSLQPGTGPKYF,TGTGCCAGCAGCTTACAGCCCGGGACAGGGCCAAAGTATTTT
TRBD2,TRBV9,TRBJ2-3,.,17,CASSLQIGTSMGDTQYF,TGTGCCAGCAGCCTACAGATCGGGACTAGCATGGGGGATACGCAGTATTTT
TRBD2,TRBV2,TRBJ2-3,.,17,CASSVLRTSGNTDTQYF,TGTGCCAGCAGTGTCTTGAGGACTAGCGGAAACACAGATACGCAGTATTTT
TRBD2,TRBV10-3,TRBJ2-3,once,20,CAISDPPLAGVPDLADTQYF,TGTGCCATCAGTGATCCCCCCCTAGCGGGAGTTCCAGATTTGGCAGATACGCAGTATTTT
.,TRBV6-5,TRBJ1-6,.,15,CASSPQTQTGSPLHF,TGTGCCAGCAGCCCCCAAACTCAAACGGGTTCACCCCTCCACTTT
.,TRBV6-1,TRBJ2-1,.,15,CASSEHEQVEHEQFF,TGTGCCAGCAGTGAACATGAGCAGGTGGAACATGAGCAGTTCTTC
.,TRBV27,TRBJ2-7,.,12,CASSFGGHEQYF,TGTGCCAGCAGTTTCGGGGGACACGAGCAGTACTTC
.,TRBV21-1,TRBJ1-4,.,14,CASSLDRVFEKLFF,TGTGCCAGCAGTTTGGACAGGGTGTTTGAAAAACTGTTTTTT
.,TRBV6-5,TRBJ1-1,.,12,CATRGGPTEAFF,TGTGCCACAAGGGGGGGGCCCACTGAAGCTTTCTTT
.,TRBV7-8,TRBJ1-1,.,19,CASSTQWGGAVFKGTEAFF,TGTGCCAGCAGCACCCAATGGGGGGGGGCGGTTTTTAAAGGCACTGAAGCTTTCTTT
TRBD1,TRBV9,TRBJ1-4,.,19,CASSYGGGQGRATNEKLFF,TGTGCCAGCAGCTACGGTGGGGGACAGGGGCGAGCAACTAATGAAAAACTGTTTTTT
TRBD2,TRBV9,TRBJ2-2,.,17,CASSPQGLAGAYGELFF,TGTGCCAGCAGCCCTCAGGGACTAGCGGGAGCGTACGGGGAGCTGTTTTTT
.,TRBV7-8,TRBJ2-3,.,14,CASSLVGRTDTQYF,TGTGCCAGCAGCTTAGTTGGGAGGACAGATACGCAGTATTTT